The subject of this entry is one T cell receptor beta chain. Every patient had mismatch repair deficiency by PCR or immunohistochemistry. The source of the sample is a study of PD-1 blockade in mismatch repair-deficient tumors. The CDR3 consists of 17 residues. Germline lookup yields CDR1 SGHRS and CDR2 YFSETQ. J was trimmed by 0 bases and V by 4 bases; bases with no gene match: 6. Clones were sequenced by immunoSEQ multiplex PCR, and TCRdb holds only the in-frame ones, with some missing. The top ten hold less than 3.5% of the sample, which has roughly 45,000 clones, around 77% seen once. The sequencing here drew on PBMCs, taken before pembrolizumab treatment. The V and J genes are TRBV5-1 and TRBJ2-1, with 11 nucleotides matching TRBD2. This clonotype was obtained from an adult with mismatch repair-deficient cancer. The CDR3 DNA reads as TGCGCCAGCAGCATACCTAGCGGGAGGACCTCCTACAATGAGCAGTTCTTC. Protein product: CASSIPSGRTSYNEQFF. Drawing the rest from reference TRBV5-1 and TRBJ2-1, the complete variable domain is KAGVTQTPRYLIKTRGQQVTLSCSPISGHRSVSWYQQTPGQGLQFLFEYFSETQRNKGNFPGRFSGRQFSNSRSEMNVSTLELGDSALYLCASSIPSGRTSYNEQFFGPGTRLTVL.